A selection of T cell receptor beta chains follows, all from one sample in a study of blood T cell repertoires in COVID-19. Assay used: immunoSEQ multiplex PCR; TCRdb lists only in-frame clones, some missing. The repertoire holds about 220,000 clones, roughly nine tenths seen once, with under 3.5% in the top ten. Material: PBMCs or T cells enriched from blood (not recorded which). The receptors were gathered from a woman aged 18-29 years in a cohort exposed to, infected with or recovered from COVID-19 (not recorded which). Both conserved end residues are part of each CDR3. D genes are given only for firm matches. Clone size is stated in some rows and not others, as once, few, many or a class when expanded.

CDR3 length,clone size,D gene,V gene,J gene,CDR3 protein,CDR3 DNA
15,-,TRBD2,TRBV5-1,TRBJ2-7,CASTRSGDSSYEQYF,TGCGCCAGCACCCGTAGCGGGGATAGCTCCTACGAGCAGTACTTC
17,-,TRBD1,TRBV11-3,TRBJ2-3,CASSLEGAGQVTDTQYF,TGTGCCAGCAGCTTAGAAGGGGCGGGACAGGTCACAGATACGCAGTATTTT
15,-,TRBD1,TRBV15,TRBJ2-7,CATSRGPGQGYEQYF,TGTGCCACCAGCAGGGGCCCAGGACAGGGCTACGAGCAGTACTTC
12,-,-,TRBV7-2,TRBJ2-7,CASSLVVYEQYF,TGTGCCAGCAGCTTAGTAGTTTACGAGCAGTACTTC
13,-,TRBD2,TRBV3-1/TRBV3-2,TRBJ2-5,CASSQSGAETQYF,TGTGCCAGCAGCCAAAGCGGGGCAGAGACCCAGTACTTC
15,-,TRBD1,TRBV5-1,TRBJ1-1,CASSFWTGFGGEAFF,TGCGCCAGCAGCTTCTGGACAGGGTTTGGTGGTGAAGCTTTCTTT
14,-,-,TRBV6-5,TRBJ2-7,CASSNRVGGYEQYF,TGTGCCAGCAGTAACAGGGTCGGTGGCTACGAGCAGTACTTC
18,few,TRBD1,TRBV7-3,TRBJ2-3,CASSSQKGTGSYPDTQYF,TGTGCCAGCAGCTCCCAAAAAGGGACAGGTTCCTACCCAGATACGCAGTATTTT
17,-,-,TRBV11-3,TRBJ1-2,CASSLDRVRGANDGYTF,TGTGCCAGCAGCTTAGATCGGGTTCGGGGGGCGAATGATGGCTACACCTTC
12,-,TRBD1,TRBV30,TRBJ1-1,CAANVRGTEAFF,TGTGCCGCAAACGTCAGGGGGACTGAAGCTTTCTTT
14,few,-,TRBV7-3,TRBJ2-2,CASSQGLNTGELFF,TGTGCCAGCAGCCAGGGCCTGAACACCGGGGAGCTGTTTTTT
13,-,-,TRBV18,TRBJ1-5,CASSQNSNQPQHF,TGTGCCAGCTCCCAAAATAGCAATCAGCCCCAGCATTTT
15,-,TRBD1,TRBV10-3,TRBJ2-7,CAISDTGGLLYEQYF,TGTGCCATCAGCGATACAGGGGGGCTTCTCTACGAGCAGTACTTC
15,-,-,TRBV19,TRBJ2-3,CASSHGPGLTDTQYF,TGTGCCAGTAGTCATGGGCCCGGCCTCACAGATACGCAGTATTTT
18,-,TRBD1,TRBV4-1,TRBJ1-4,CASSQVFVRGHANEKLFF,TGCGCCAGCAGCCAAGTGTTTGTTAGGGGGCACGCTAATGAAAAACTGTTTTTT
14,-,-,TRBV6-1,TRBJ1-4,CASSEGDFNEKLFF,TGTGCCAGCAGTGAGGGGGACTTTAATGAAAAACTGTTTTTT
16,once,TRBD2,TRBV29-1,TRBJ2-1,CSVPGLAGGPYNEQFF,TGCAGCGTACCCGGACTAGCGGGGGGGCCTTACAATGAGCAGTTCTTC
12,few,-,TRBV4-2,TRBJ2-1,CASSATEGEQFF,TGTGCCAGCAGCGCCACCGAGGGTGAGCAGTTCTTC
15,once,TRBD2,TRBV27,TRBJ2-7,CASSPLAGGRWEQYF,TGTGCCAGCAGTCCCTTAGCGGGAGGCCGATGGGAGCAGTACTTC
14,-,TRBD1,TRBV11-1,TRBJ2-7,CASSPDRGSYEQYF,TGTGCCAGCAGCCCTGACAGGGGCTCCTACGAGCAGTACTTC
13,-,-,TRBV9,TRBJ2-7,CASSAGVNYEQYF,TGTGCCAGCAGCGCAGGGGTCAACTACGAGCAGTACTTC
14,-,-,TRBV28,TRBJ1-2,CASSLGGVGYGYTF,TGTGCCAGCAGTTTGGGGGGAGTAGGGTATGGCTACACCTTC
14,-,TRBD1,TRBV6-5,TRBJ1-4,CASSRDSTNEKLFF,TGTGCCAGCAGTCGGGACAGCACGAATGAAAAACTGTTTTTT